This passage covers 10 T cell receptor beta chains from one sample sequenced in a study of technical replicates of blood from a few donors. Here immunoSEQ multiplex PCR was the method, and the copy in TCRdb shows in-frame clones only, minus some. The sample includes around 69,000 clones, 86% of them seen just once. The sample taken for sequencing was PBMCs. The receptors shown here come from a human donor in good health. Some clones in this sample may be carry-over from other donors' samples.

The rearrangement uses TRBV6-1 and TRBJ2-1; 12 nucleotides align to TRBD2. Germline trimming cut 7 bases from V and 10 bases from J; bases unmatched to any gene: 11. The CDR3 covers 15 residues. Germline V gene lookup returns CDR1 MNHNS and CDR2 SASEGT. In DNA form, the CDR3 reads TGTGCCAGCATTGGGGCTAGCGGGGGGGCCGGAGAGCAGTTCTTC. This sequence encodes CASIGASGGAGEQFF.

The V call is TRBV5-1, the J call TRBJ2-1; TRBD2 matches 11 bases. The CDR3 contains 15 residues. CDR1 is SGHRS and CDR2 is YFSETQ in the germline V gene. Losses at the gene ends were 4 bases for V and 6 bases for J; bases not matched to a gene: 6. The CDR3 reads CASSMTSGALNEQFF. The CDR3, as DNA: TGCGCCAGCAGCATGACTAGCGGGGCACTCAATGAGCAGTTCTTC.

In DNA form, the CDR3 reads TGCGCCAGCAGCCGTTACGTGGCACAGGGGAACTCACCCCTCCACTTT. It is translated as CASSRYVAQGNSPLHF. The chain combines TRBV4-1 with TRBJ1-6; 7 bases match TRBD1. V dropped 4 bases and J dropped 10; count of bases not matched to a gene: 13. Looked up from germline, CDR1 is MGHRA and CDR2 is YSYEKL. The CDR3 is 16 amino acids.

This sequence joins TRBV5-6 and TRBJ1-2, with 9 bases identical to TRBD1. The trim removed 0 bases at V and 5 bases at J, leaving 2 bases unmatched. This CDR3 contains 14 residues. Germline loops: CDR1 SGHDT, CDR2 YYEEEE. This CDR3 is CASSLEDRGYGYTF. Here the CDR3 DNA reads TGTGCCAGCAGCTTGGAGGACAGGGGTTATGGCTACACCTTC.

The CDR3 DNA reads TGTGCCAGCAGCTTACGAGGGGGAGATACGCAGTATTTT. This translates into CASSLRGGDTQYF. The gene calls are TRBV7-2 and TRBJ2-3, with a tentative D call TRBD1 (6 bases). The V gene's germline CDR1 is SGHTA and CDR2 FQGNSA. The CDR3 sequence is 13 residues long. The V gene lost 2 bases and the J gene lost 5 bases, with 8 bases spanning the gap.

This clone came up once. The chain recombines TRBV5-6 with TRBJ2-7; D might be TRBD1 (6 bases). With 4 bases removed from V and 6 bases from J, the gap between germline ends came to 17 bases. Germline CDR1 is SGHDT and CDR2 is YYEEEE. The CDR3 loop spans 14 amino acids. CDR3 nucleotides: TGTGCCAGCAGCGGGGATACAGGGAATTCCGAGCAGTACTTC. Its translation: CASSGDTGNSEQYF. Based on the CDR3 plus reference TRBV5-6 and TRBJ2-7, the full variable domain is DAGVTQSPTHLIKTRGQQVTLRCSPKSGHDTVSWYQQALGQGPQFIFQYYEEEERQRGNFPDRFSGHQFPNYSSELNVNALLLGDSALYLCASSGDTGNSEQYFGPGTRLTVT.

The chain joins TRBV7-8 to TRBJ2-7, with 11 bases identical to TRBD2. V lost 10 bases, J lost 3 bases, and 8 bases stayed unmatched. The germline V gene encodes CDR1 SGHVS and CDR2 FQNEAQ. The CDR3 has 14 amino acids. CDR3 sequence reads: CATDRGTSGYEQYF. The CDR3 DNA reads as TGTGCCACCGACAGGGGGACTAGCGGCTACGAGCAGTACTTC.

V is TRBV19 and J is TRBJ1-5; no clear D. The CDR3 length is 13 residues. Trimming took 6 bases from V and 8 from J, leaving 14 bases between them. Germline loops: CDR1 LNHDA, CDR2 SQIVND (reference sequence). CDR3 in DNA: TGTGCCAGTAGCCTCCTACGGGGAGAGCCCCAGCATTTT. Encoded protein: CASSLLRGEPQHF.

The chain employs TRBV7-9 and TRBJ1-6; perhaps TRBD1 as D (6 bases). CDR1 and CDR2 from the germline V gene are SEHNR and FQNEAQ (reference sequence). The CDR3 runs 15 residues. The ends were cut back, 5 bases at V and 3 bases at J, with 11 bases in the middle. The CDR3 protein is CASSRTDSYNSPLHF. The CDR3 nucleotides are TGTGCCAGCAGCAGAACGGACAGCTATAATTCACCCCTCCACTTT. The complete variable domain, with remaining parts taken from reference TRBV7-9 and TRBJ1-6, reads DTGVSQNPRHKITKRGQNVTFRCDPISEHNRLYWYRQTLGQGPEFLTYFQNEAQLEKSRLLSDRFSAERPKGSFSTLEIQRTEQGDSAMYLCASSRTDSYNSPLHFGNGTRLTVT.

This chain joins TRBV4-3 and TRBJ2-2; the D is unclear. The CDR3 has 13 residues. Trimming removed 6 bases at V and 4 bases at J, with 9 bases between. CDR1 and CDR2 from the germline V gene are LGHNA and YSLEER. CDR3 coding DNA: TGCGCCAGCAGTTTGGGCCCCACCGGGGAGCTGTTTTTT. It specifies CASSLGPTGELFF.